Listed here are 3 T cell receptor beta chains from one sample, sequenced in a study of T cells after posttransplantation cyclophosphamide. Treatment was busulfan-fludarabine conditioning, a marrow graft, and cyclophosphamide on days +3 and +4. The table came from immunoSEQ multiplex PCR; TCRdb's copy has only in-frame clones and leaves some out. The data show about 5,000 clones, with less than 2% seen just once and 28% held by the top ten. This specimen consisted of PBMCs, obtained 242 days after a stem cell transplant with posttransplant cyclophosphamide. The receptors were sampled from a male patient aged 25-45 years who received an allogeneic stem cell transplant from a related donor, was CMV-positive, and had no GVHD. The graft donor may account for some of the T cells.

The J gene is TRBJ2-5, the V gene TRBV2; possibly TRBD2 for D (6 bases). The CDR3 is made up of 14 amino acids. V lost 5 bases to trimming and J lost 5 bases, with 15 bases between them. Germline V gene data show CDR1 as SNHLY and CDR2 as FYNNEI. This chain's CDR3 is CASSRGQRVETQYF. CDR3 nucleotide sequence: TGTGCCAGCAGTAGAGGCCAGCGGGTCGAGACCCAGTACTTC.

This clone is medium-sized (0.01 to 0.1%) within its sample. The sample carries other DNA sequences with the same CDR3. V usage is TRBV19 and J usage is TRBJ1-1, with D uncertain. Germline V CDR1 and CDR2: LNHDA, SQIVND (reference sequence). The CDR3 consists of 13 residues. Trimming stripped 3 bases from V and 2 bases from J, with 7 bases between. The CDR3 coding sequence is TGTGCCAGTAGTATCAACAGTAACACTGAAGCTTTCTTT. Its translation: CASSINSNTEAFF.

This clone was seen only a few times. The gene calls are TRBV5-1 and TRBJ2-2, with TRBD2 identical over 11 bases. The CDR3 spans 14 residues. Looked up from germline, CDR1 is SGHRS and CDR2 is YFSETQ. V lost 5 bases and J lost 8; bases outside the gene matches: 5. The CDR3 nucleotides read TGCGCCAGCAGGGAGGGACTAGCGGAAGGGGAGCTGTTTTTT. Protein: CASREGLAEGELFF.